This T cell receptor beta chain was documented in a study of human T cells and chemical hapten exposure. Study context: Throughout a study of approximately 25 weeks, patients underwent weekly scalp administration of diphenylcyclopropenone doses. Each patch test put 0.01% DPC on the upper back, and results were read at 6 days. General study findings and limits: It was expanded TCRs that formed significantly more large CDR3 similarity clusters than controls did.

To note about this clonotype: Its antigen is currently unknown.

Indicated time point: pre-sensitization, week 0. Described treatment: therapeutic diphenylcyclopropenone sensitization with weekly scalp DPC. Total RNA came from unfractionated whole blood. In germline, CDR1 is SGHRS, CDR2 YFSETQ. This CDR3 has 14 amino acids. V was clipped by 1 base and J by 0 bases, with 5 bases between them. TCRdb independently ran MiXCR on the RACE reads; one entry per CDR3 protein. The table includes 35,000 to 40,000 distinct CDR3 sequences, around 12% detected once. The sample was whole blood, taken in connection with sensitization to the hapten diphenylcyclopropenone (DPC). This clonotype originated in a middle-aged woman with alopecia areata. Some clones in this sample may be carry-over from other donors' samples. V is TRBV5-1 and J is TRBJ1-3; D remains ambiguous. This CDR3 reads CASSLYTSGNTIYF. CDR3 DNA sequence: TGCGCCAGCAGCTTGTACACCTCTGGAAACACCATATATTTT. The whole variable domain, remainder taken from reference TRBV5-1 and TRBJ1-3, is KAGVTQTPRYLIKTRGQQVTLSCSPISGHRSVSWYQQTPGQGLQFLFEYFSETQRNKGNFPGRFSGRQFSNSRSEMNVSTLELGDSALYLCASSLYTSGNTIYFGEGSWLTVV.